The 13 T cell receptor beta chains presented below share a single source sample, sequenced in a study of T-cell reconstitution after alpha-beta-depleted transplantation in children. Unique molecular identifiers were incorporated during preparation of the TCRbeta library. Via MiXCR, TCRdb re-called the PCR reads, giving one row per CDR3 protein. The sample lists hundreds of thousands of distinct CDR3 sequences, under 15% occurring once. The sequencing used PBMCs from the stem cell graft donor, collected from the stem cell graft. The receptor set was obtained from a human donor who donated a stem cell graft to a child with combined immunodeficiency.

The chain carries TRBV10-3 and TRBJ2-1; the match to TRBD2 covers 10 bases. This CDR3 contains 13 residues. CDR1 and CDR2 from the germline V gene are ENHRY and SYGVKD. V lost 7 bases to trimming and J lost 9 bases; unmatched junction nucleotides: 6. The CDR3 loop is CAITSGGPFEQFF. The CDR3 nucleotides read TGTGCCATCACTAGCGGGGGCCCTTTTGAGCAGTTCTTC.

This clonotype was observed a few times. The chain combines TRBV9 with TRBJ2-2, with D tentatively TRBD1 or TRBD2 (5 bases each). The CDR3 runs 16 residues. CDR1 and CDR2 (germline): SGDLS, YYNGEE. Trimming removed 1 base from V and 5 bases from J, with 15 bases in between. This CDR3 reads CASSVRGRAGTGELFF. The CDR3 DNA follows: TGTGCCAGCAGCGTAAGGGGCAGGGCGGGTACCGGGGAGCTGTTTTTT.

This clonotype showed up just a few times. The chain recombines TRBV13 with TRBJ2-7; 9 positions agree with TRBD2. V trimming: 5 bases; J trimming: 0 bases; junction bases outside the gene matches: 14. The CDR3 has 18 residues. Germline loops: CDR1 PRHDT, CDR2 FYEKMQ (reference sequence). In DNA, the CDR3 is TGTGCCAGCAGCCCAGGTGGGACTAGCACCTTCCCCTCCTACGAGCAGTACTTC. Protein product: CASSPGGTSTFPSYEQYF.

This clonotype has a handful of counts. This sequence joins TRBV12-3 or TRBV12-4 and TRBJ2-4, with 7 bases that match TRBD1. There are 18 residues in the CDR3. Trimming took 3 bases from V and 3 from J; bases not matched to a gene: 14. The CDR3 region is CASSLGVWTGGFKNIQYF. The CDR3 DNA follows: TGTGCCAGCAGTTTGGGGGTGTGGACAGGAGGATTCAAAAACATTCAGTACTTC.

There are many counts of this clonotype. The chain carries TRBV12-5 and TRBJ2-1; D is unclear. Germline V gene sequence: CDR1 LGHNT, CDR2 FRNRAP. This CDR3 has 14 amino acids. Trimming removed 2 bases from V and 9 bases from J, with 14 bases in between. CDR3 region: CASGLTSLVGEQFF. The CDR3 nucleotides are TGTGCTAGTGGTTTGACCTCTTTAGTTGGTGAGCAGTTCTTC.

V is TRBV5-1 and J is TRBJ1-3, with D possibly matching TRBD1 (5 bases). The germline V gene encodes CDR1 SGHRS and CDR2 YFSETQ. V was pared by 4 bases and J by 0 bases, with 11 bases between. The CDR3 contains 15 residues. CDR3 DNA: TGCGCCAGCAGCAGAGGGACGGTCTCTGGAAACACCATATATTTT. Protein product: CASSRGTVSGNTIYF.

V and J are TRBV18 and TRBJ1-2; 8 bases agree with TRBD1. Germline V gene sequence: CDR1 KGHSH, CDR2 LQKENI. The CDR3 extends over 14 amino acids. After removal of 6 bases from V and 3 bases from J, the junction contained 6 bases not matched to a gene. The CDR3 DNA reads TGTGCCAGCTCCGCGGACAGGGTGGACTATGGCTACACCTTC. This translates into CASSADRVDYGYTF.

The chain employs TRBV2 and TRBJ1-4, with no clear D. The ends were cut back, 4 bases at V and 8 bases at J, with 14 bases in the middle. This CDR3 region has 14 residues. CDR1 and CDR2 from the germline V gene are SNHLY and FYNNEI. In DNA form, the CDR3 reads TGTGCCAGCAGTGGAGGGCCAGTAGGGGAAAAACTGTTTTTT. Translated, it gives CASSGGPVGEKLFF.

The J gene is TRBJ2-7, the V gene TRBV12-3 or TRBV12-4; perhaps D is TRBD1 or TRBD2 (6 bases each). This CDR3 has 14 amino acids. The V gene lost 5 bases and the J gene lost 3 bases, with 14 bases spanning the gap. CDR3 DNA: TGTGCCAGCAGTCCCCGGGGGACAAACTACGAGCAGTACTTC. Amino acid sequence: CASSPRGTNYEQYF.

This clonotype was detected many times. This chain links TRBV12-3 or TRBV12-4 with TRBJ1-5; 8 nucleotides agree with TRBD1. The CDR3 is made up of 15 amino acids. Germline trimming cut 6 bases from V and 6 bases from J; bases unmatched to any gene: 10. The CDR3, as DNA: TGTGCCAGCAGAAACGGAGACAGGGGTGGTCAGCCCCAGCATTTT. Protein product: CASRNGDRGGQPQHF.

The chain links TRBV21-1 to TRBJ1-1; TRBD1 reflects the table's D call only, with no check against the DNA. TRBV21-1 is listed as a pseudogene. The CDR3 spans 12 residues. As DNA, the CDR3 is TGTGCCGGGGAGACAGGGGGGACTGAAGCTTTCTTT. Encoded protein: CAGETGGTEAFF.

The chain uses TRBV7-9 and TRBJ2-7; D is possibly TRBD2 (5 bases). Germline V gene data show CDR1 as SEHNR and CDR2 as FQNEAQ (reference sequence). This CDR3 has 13 residues. V was clipped by 6 bases and J by 6 bases, with 15 bases between them. CDR3 in amino acids: CASRRASPLEQYF. CDR3 DNA sequence: TGTGCCAGCAGGAGGGCAAGCCCCCTCGAGCAGTACTTC. The full variable domain, with the rest looked up from reference TRBV7-9 and TRBJ2-7, is DTGVSQNPRHKITKRGQNVTFRCDPISEHNRLYWYRQTLGQGPEFLTYFQNEAQLEKSRLLSDRFSAERPKGSFSTLEIQRTEQGDSAMYLCASRRASPLEQYFGPGTRLTVT.

The CDR3 protein is CATSDSSWTGLGGELFF. The DNA of the CDR3 is TGTGCCACCAGTGATTCCTCCTGGACAGGTTTAGGTGGGGAGCTGTTTTTT. This sequence joins TRBV24-1 and TRBJ2-2; 7 bases match TRBD1. CDR1 is KGHDR and CDR2 is SFDVKD in the germline V gene. The CDR3 loop spans 17 amino acids. V trimming: 2 bases; J trimming: 8 bases; junction bases outside the gene matches: 13.